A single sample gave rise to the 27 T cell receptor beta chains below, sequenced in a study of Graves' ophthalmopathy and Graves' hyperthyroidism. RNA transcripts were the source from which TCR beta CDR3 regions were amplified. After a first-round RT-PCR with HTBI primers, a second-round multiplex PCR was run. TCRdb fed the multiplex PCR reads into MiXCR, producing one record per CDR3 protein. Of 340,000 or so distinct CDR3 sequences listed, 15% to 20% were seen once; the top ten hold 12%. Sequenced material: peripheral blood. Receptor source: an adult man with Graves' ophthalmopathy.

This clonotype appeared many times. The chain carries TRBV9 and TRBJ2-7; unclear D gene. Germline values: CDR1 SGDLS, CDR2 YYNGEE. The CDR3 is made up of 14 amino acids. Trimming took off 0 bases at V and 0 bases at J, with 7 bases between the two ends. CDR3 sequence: CASSVDFGSYEQYF. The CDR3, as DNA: TGTGCCAGCAGCGTAGATTTTGGCTCCTACGAGCAGTACTTC.

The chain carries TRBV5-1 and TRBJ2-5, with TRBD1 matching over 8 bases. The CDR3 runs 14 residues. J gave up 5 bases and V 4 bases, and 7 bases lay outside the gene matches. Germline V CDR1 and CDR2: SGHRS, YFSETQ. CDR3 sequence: CASSGATGGETQYF. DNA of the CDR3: TGCGCCAGCAGCGGAGCCACAGGGGGTGAGACCCAGTACTTC.

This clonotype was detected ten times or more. This chain's CDR3 is CASSSRSAGGSYGYTF. Written as DNA, the CDR3 is TGTGCCAGCAGTTCGAGGTCCGCAGGGGGAAGCTATGGCTACACCTTC. The gene calls are TRBV27 and TRBJ1-2, with TRBD1 identical over 7 bases. Germline values: CDR1 MNHEY, CDR2 SMNVEV (reference sequence). The J segment lost 4 bases and the V segment lost 4 bases, leaving 12 bases of the junction unmatched. The CDR3 loop spans 16 amino acids.

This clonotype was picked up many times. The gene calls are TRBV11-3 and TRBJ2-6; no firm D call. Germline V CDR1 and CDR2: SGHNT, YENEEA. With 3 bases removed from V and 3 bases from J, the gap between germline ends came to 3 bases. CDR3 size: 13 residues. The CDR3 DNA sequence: TGTGCCAGCAGCTTTATTGGGGCCAACGTCCTGACTTTC. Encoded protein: CASSFIGANVLTF.

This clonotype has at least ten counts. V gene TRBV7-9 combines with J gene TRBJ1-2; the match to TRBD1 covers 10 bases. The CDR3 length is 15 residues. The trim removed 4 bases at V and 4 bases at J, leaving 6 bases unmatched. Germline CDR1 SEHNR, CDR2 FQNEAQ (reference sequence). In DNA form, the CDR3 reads TGTGCCAGCAGCTCCTTTGACAGGGGGCCCTATGGCTACACCTTC. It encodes CASSSFDRGPYGYTF.

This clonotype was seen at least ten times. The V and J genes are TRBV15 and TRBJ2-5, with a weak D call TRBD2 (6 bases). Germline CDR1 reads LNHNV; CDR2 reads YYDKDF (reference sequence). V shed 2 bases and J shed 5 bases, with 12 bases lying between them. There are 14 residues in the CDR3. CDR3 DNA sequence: TGTGCCACCAGCAGACGGGACTCAGGGGAGACCCAGTACTTC. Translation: CATSRRDSGETQYF.

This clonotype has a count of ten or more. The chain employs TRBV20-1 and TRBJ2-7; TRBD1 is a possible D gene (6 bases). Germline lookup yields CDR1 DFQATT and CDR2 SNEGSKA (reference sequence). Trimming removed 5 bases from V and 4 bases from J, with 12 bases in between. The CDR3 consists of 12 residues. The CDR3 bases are TGCAGTGCTCAAAGGGGGATTTACGAGCAGTACTTC. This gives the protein CSAQRGIYEQYF.

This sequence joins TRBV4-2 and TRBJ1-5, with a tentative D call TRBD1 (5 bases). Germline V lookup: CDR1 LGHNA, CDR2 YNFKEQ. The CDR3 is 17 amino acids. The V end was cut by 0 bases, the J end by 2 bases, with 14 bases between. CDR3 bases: TGTGCCAGCAGCCAAGACCCCCAGGGTGTCGGCAATCAGCCCCAGCATTTT. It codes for CASSQDPQGVGNQPQHF.

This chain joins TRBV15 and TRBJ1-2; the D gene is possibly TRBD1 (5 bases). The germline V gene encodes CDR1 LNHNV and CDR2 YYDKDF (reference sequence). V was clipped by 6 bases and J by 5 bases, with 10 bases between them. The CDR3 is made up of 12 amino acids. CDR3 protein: CATRGTAYGYTF. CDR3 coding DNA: TGTGCCACCAGGGGGACTGCTTATGGCTACACCTTC.

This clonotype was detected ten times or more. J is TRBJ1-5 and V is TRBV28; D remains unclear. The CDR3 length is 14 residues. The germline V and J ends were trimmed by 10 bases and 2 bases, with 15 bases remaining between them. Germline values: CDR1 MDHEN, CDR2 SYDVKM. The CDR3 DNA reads TGTGCCACCCGGTGGCAGTTTGGCAATCAGCCCCAGCATTTT. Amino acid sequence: CATRWQFGNQPQHF. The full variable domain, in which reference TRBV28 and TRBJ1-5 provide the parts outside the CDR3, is DVKVTQSSRYLVKRTGEKVFLECVQDMDHENMFWYRQDPGLGLRLIYFSYDVKMKEKGDIPEGYSVSREKKERFSLILESASTNQTSMYLCATRWQFGNQPQHFGDGTRLSIL.

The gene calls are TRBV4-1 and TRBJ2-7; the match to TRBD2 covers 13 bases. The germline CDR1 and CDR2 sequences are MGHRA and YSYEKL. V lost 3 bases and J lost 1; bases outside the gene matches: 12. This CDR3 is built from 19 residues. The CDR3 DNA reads TGCGCCAGCAGCCACCTAAGCGGACTAGCGGGAGATCGGTCCTACGAGCAGTACTTC. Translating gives CASSHLSGLAGDRSYEQYF.

CDR3 coding DNA: TGTGCCAGCAGTGTCCGCTCAAGGGGTACCGGGGAGCTGTTTTTT. It translates to CASSVRSRGTGELFF. This chain uses TRBV6-1 with TRBJ2-2; D perhaps matches TRBD1 (5 bases). This CDR3 contains 15 residues. Germline lookup yields CDR1 MNHNS and CDR2 SASEGT. Trimming pared 4 bases from V and 5 bases from J, leaving 14 bases between.

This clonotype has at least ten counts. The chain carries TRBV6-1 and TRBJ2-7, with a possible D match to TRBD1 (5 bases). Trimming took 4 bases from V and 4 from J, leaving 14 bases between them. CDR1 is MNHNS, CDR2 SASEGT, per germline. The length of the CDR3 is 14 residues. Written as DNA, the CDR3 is TGTGCCAGCAGTGTAGGGGATGTAGGATACGAGCAGTACTTC. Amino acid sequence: CASSVGDVGYEQYF.

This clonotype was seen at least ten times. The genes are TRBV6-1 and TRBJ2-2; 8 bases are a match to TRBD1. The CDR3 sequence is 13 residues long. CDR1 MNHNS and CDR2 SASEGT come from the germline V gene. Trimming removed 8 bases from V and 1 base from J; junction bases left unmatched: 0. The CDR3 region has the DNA TGTGCCAGCGGACAGGGGAACACCGGGGAGCTGTTTTTT. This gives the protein CASGQGNTGELFF.

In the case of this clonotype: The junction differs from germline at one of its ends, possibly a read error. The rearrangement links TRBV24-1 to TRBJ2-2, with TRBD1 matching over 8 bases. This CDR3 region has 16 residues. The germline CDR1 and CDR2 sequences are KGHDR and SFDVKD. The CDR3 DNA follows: TGTGCCACCAGTGAACCCCGGGTCAGGGGGCGCGGGGAGCTGTCTTTT. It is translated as CATSEPRVRGRGELSF.

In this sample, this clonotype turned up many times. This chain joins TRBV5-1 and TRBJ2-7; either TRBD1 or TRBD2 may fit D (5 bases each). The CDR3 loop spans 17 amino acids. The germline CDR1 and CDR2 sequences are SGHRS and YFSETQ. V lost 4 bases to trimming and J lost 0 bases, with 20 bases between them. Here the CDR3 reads CASSPRGQDSPSYEQYF. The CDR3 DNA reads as TGCGCCAGCAGCCCCCGGGGCCAGGACTCTCCCTCCTACGAGCAGTACTTC.

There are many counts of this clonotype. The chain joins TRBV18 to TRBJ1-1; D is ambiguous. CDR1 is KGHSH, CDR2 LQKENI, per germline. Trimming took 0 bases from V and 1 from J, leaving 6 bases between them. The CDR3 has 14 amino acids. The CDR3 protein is CASSPPRPNTEAFF. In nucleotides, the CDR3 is TGTGCCAGCTCACCACCGCGGCCGAACACTGAAGCTTTCTTT.

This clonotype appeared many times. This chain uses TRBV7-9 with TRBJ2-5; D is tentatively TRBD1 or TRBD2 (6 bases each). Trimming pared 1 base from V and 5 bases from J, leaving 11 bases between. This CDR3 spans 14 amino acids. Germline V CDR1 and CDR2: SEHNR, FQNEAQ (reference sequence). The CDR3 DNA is TGTGCCAGCAGCTTAGTCGGGGGCCGGGAGACCCAGTACTTC. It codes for CASSLVGGRETQYF.

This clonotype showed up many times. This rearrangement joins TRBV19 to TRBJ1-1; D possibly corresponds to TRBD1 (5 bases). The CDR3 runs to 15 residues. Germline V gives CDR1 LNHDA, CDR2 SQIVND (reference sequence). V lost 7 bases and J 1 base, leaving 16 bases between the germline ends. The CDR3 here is CASTLTQAKNTEAFF. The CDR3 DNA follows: TGTGCCAGTACCTTAACACAGGCAAAGAACACTGAAGCTTTCTTT. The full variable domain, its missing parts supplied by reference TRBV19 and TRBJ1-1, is DGGITQSPKYLFRKEGQNVTLSCEQNLNHDAMYWYRQDPGQGLRLIYYSQIVNDFQKGDIAEGYSVSREKKESFPLTVTSAQKNPTAFYLCASTLTQAKNTEAFFGQGTRLTVV.

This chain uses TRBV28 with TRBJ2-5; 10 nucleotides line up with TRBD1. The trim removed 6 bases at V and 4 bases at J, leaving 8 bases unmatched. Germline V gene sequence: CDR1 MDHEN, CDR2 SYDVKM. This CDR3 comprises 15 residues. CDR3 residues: CASSPGQGEAETQYF. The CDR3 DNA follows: TGTGCCAGCAGCCCCGGACAGGGGGAGGCAGAGACCCAGTACTTC.

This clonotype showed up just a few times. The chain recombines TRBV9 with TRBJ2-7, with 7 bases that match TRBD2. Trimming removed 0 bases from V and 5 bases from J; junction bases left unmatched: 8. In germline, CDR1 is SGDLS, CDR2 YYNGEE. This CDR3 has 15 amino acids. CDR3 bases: TGTGCCAGCAGCGTAGTCGGGGGAGGGCCGGACGAGCAGTACTTC. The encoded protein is CASSVVGGGPDEQYF.

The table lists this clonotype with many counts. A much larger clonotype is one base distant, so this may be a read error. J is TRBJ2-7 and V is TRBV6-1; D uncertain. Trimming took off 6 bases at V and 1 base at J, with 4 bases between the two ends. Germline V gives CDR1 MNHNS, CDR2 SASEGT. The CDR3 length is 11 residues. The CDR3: CASRSSYEQYF. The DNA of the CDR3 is TGTGCCAGCAGGAGTTCCTACGAGCAGTACTTC.

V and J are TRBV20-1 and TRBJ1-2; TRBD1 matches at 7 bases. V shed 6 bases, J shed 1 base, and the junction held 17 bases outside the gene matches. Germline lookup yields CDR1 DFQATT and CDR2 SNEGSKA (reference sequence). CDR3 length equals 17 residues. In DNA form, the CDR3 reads TGCAGTGCCAGCGGGGGCGGGACAGAGATTTTTAACTATGGCTACACCTTC. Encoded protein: CSASGGGTEIFNYGYTF.

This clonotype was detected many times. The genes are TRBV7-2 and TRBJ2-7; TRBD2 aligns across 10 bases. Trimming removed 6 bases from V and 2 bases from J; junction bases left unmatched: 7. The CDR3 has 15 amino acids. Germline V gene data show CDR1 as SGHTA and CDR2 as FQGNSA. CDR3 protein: CASSYSGRRPYEQYF. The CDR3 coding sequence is TGTGCCAGCAGTTATAGCGGGAGGCGGCCCTACGAGCAGTACTTC.

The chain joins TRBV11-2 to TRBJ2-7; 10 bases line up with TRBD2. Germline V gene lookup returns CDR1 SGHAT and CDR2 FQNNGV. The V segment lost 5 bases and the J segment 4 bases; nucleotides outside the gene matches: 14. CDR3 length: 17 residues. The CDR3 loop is CASSPTSLAGERYEQYF. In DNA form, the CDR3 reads TGTGCCAGCAGCCCTACCTCGCTAGCGGGAGAACGGTACGAGCAGTACTTC.

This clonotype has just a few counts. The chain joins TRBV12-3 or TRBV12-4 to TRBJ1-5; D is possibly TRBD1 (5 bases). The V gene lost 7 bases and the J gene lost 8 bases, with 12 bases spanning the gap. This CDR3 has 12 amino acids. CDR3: CASTAPGEPQHF. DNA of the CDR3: TGTGCCAGCACGGCCCCGGGGGAGCCCCAGCATTTT.

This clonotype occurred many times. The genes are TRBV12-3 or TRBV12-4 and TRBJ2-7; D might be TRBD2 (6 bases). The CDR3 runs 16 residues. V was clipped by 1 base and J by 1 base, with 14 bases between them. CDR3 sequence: CASSLVGGTSSYEQYF. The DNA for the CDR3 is TGTGCCAGCAGTTTAGTTGGCGGGACTTCTTCCTACGAGCAGTACTTC.